The clone carrying this T cell receptor (delta chain) was seen more than once but under ten times. What it binds is unknown. This likely reflects a read error, since a far larger clone is one base away. The data stem from a study of gamma delta lymphoproliferative disorders and STAT genes. Study at large: At least 50 ng of genomic DNA went into each LymphoTrack Dx TCRG Assay library. Delta libraries were made per EuroClonality-NGS working group procedure. Overall study results and limits: Gamma repertoires grouped patients separately from controls; delta repertoires showed no separation. Nearly all major patient gamma and delta clonotypes were public; only a couple of gamma clonotypes were disease-private.

Germline loops: CDR1 GEAIGNYY, CDR2 EKD. This CDR3 region has 21 residues. The J segment lost 6 bases and the V segment lost 0 bases, leaving 23 bases of the junction unmatched. PBMCs from patients and controls supplied the genomic DNA for sequencing. TCRdb used CATT to re-call clones from the multiplex PCR reads. The table records roughly 1,400 delta-chain clones, 1.9% of them present only once. The specimen sequenced was blood. The TCR comes from a human donor in good health. The chain is built from TRDV2 and TRDJ1; 11 bases are a match to TRDD3. The CDR3 loop is CACDTVRPLGDIVQVDNKLIF. The CDR3 nucleotides read TGTGCCTGTGACACCGTAAGGCCACTGGGGGATATCGTCCAAGTGGACAATAAACTCATCTTT.